These T cell receptor beta chains were read from a single sample in a study of blood T cell repertoires in COVID-19. Here immunoSEQ multiplex PCR was the method, and the copy in TCRdb shows in-frame clones only, minus some. The sample yields 300,000 to 350,000 clones, about nine tenths seen once. The sample taken for sequencing was PBMCs or T cells enriched from blood (not recorded which). The receptors were sampled from a woman aged 30 to 39 who had been exposed to COVID-19. Both conserved end residues are part of each CDR3. A D gene is named only where the DNA matches it firmly. For some rows the clone size is stated as once, few or many, or as a class when expanded; others skip it.

clone_size d_call j_call v_call cdr3_aa cdr3_nt
. TRBD2 TRBJ2-3 TRBV9 CASSLRVTSGRDEDTQYF TGTGCCAGCAGCCTCAGGGTTACGAGCGGGAGGGATGAAGATACGCAGTATTTT
. TRBD2 TRBJ2-2 TRBV24-1 CATSDLGRGDTGELFF TGTGCCACCAGTGATTTGGGGAGGGGTGATACCGGGGAGCTGTTTTTT
few TRBD1 TRBJ1-6 TRBV5-1 CASSIIGTGDSPLHF TGCGCCAGCAGCATTATCGGGACAGGGGACTCACCCCTCCACTTT
. TRBD1 TRBJ1-5 TRBV19 CASTPDRATGPQHF TGTGCCAGTACCCCGGACAGGGCAACAGGTCCCCAGCATTTT
. . TRBJ2-5 TRBV4-2 CASSQDPSVGQETQYF TGTGCCAGCAGCCAAGATCCTAGCGTGGGCCAAGAGACCCAGTACTTC
. TRBD2 TRBJ2-1 TRBV6-5 CASSYLSGSDEQFF TGTGCCAGCAGTTACCTCAGCGGGAGTGATGAGCAGTTCTTC
few TRBD2 TRBJ2-7 TRBV5-4 CASSGGLAGTYEQYF TGTGCCAGCAGCGGAGGACTAGCGGGGACCTACGAGCAGTACTTC
. . TRBJ1-2 TRBV5-1 CASSLAGGGYTF TGCGCCAGCAGCCTCGCGGGGGGAGGCTACACCTTC
. . TRBJ2-5 TRBV30 CAWSVRGGVETQYF TGTGCCTGGAGTGTGCGGGGCGGGGTAGAGACCCAGTACTTC
. TRBD1 TRBJ2-6 TRBV6-5 CASSYTTGLGANVLTF TGTGCCAGCAGTTATACGACAGGGCTGGGGGCCAACGTCCTGACTTTC
. . TRBJ1-1 TRBV19 CASSPRTANTEAFF TGTGCCAGTAGTCCCAGGACAGCTAACACTGAAGCTTTCTTT
. TRBD2 TRBJ2-1 TRBV6-4 CASSDGLAGEGEQFF TGTGCCAGCAGTGACGGCCTAGCGGGAGAGGGTGAGCAGTTCTTC
. TRBD2 TRBJ2-3 TRBV28 CASSVRPGLAGGRGSTDTQYF TGTGCCAGCAGTGTTCGTCCGGGACTAGCGGGAGGGAGGGGCAGCACAGATACGCAGTATTTT
. TRBD1 TRBJ1-5 TRBV29-1 CSVLAPGTGGNQPQHF TGCAGCGTCCTGGCCCCCGGGACAGGGGGCAATCAGCCCCAGCATTTT
. TRBD1 TRBJ2-7 TRBV6-5 CASSYSPTGIYEQYF TGTGCCAGCAGTTACTCCCCGACAGGGATCTACGAGCAGTACTTC
. . TRBJ2-3 TRBV18 CASSPPGGGRTDTQYF TGTGCCAGCTCACCTCCGGGAGGGGGCCGCACAGATACGCAGTATTTT
many . TRBJ1-2 TRBV7-9 CASSLGGAGQRGGYTF TGTGCCAGCAGCTTAGGCGGCGCGGGCCAACGCGGTGGCTACACCTTC
. TRBD1 TRBJ1-2 TRBV27 CASRTGTGANYGYTF TGTGCCAGCAGGACAGGGACTGGGGCTAACTATGGCTACACCTTC
. TRBD1 TRBJ2-1 TRBV24-1 CATSDHMGQGARRNEQFF TGTGCCACCAGTGACCATATGGGACAGGGGGCGCGAAGGAATGAGCAGTTCTTC
once . TRBJ2-1 TRBV29-1 CSGGTDNEQFF TGCAGCGGAGGCACCGACAATGAGCAGTTCTTC
. . TRBJ1-6 TRBV6-5 CASMRGGEVRSPLHF TGTGCCTCGATGAGAGGGGGGGAGGTACGATCACCCCTCCACTTT
. TRBD2 TRBJ2-1 TRBV5-5 CASSLYSGLGYNEQFF TGTGCCAGCAGCTTGTATAGCGGGCTTGGATACAATGAGCAGTTCTTC
once . TRBJ1-4 TRBV2 CASRNLRTRNNEKLFF TGTGCCAGCAGGAACCTACGGACACGGAATAATGAAAAACTGTTTTTT
. TRBD2 TRBJ2-2 TRBV5-1 CASSRLGGRAPGELFF TGCGCCAGCAGTCGCCTGGGCGGGAGGGCCCCCGGGGAGCTGTTTTTT
. . TRBJ1-1 TRBV3-1/TRBV3-2 CASSQSDTEAFF TGTGCCAGCAGCCAATCTGACACTGAAGCTTTCTTT
. . TRBJ1-4 TRBV9 CASSVGGSGAEKLFF TGTGCCAGCAGCGTAGGAGGATCAGGGGCTGAAAAACTGTTTTTT
. TRBD2 TRBJ2-1 TRBV5-1 CASSFGTSGSEYEQFF TGCGCCAGCAGCTTTGGGACTAGCGGGAGCGAATATGAGCAGTTCTTC
. TRBD2 TRBJ2-7 TRBV7-9 CASSYGTSGVYEQYF TGTGCCAGCAGCTACGGGACTAGCGGAGTCTACGAGCAGTACTTC
once . TRBJ2-4 TRBV11-3 CASSLGLEWDIQYF TGTGCCAGCAGCTTAGGCCTAGAATGGGACATTCAGTACTTC
. TRBD1 TRBJ2-2 TRBV9 CASSVGGTGVDGELFF TGTGCCAGCAGCGTAGGAGGGACAGGGGTCGACGGGGAGCTGTTTTTT
. . TRBJ1-1 TRBV5-6 CASSLGQMNTEAFF TGTGCCAGCAGCTTGGGACAAATGAACACTGAAGCTTTCTTT